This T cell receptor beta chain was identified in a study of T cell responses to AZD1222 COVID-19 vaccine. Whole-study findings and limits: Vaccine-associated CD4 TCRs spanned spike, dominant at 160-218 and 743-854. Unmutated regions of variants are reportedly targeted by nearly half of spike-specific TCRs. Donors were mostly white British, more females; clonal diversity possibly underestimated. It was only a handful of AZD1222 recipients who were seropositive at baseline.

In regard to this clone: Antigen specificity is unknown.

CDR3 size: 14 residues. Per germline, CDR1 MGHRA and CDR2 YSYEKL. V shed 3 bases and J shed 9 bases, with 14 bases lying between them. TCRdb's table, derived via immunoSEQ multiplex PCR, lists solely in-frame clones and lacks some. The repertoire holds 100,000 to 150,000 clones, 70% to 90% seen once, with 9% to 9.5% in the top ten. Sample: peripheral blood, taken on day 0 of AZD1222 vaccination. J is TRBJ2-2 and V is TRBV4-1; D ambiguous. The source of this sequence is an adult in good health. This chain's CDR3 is CASSHPWANRELFF. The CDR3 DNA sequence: TGCGCCAGCAGCCACCCTTGGGCCAACCGGGAGCTGTTTTTT.